Below, one T cell receptor beta chain is given with its context. Its target is unknown. No patient received treatment before thyroid surgery. The sample is drawn from a study of metastatic and nonmetastatic thyroid tumors. Study-wide context: Repertoire data that came from the blood and tumor or nodule tissue of malignant and benign thyroid patients were compared. Study-level results: Within blood and tumor, benign nodules reportedly had significantly lower TCR beta diversity than malignant thyroid tumors did.

Trimming cost V 0 bases and J 0 bases, with 12 bases left between them. Germline loops: CDR1 LGHNA, CDR2 YNFKEQ. The CDR3 totals 16 residues. Methods used by the authors: Across clinicopathological groups, CDR3 differences served as the basis for building a distant-metastasis classifier for papillary thyroid cancer. TCRdb re-called the PCR reads with MiXCR. TCRdb's processing, not the study's, gives the V and J calls here. The table records approximately 40,000 clones, approximately 44% of them present only once. The J gene is TRBJ2-7, the V gene TRBV4-2; tentative D call: TRBD2 (6 bases). The specimen was tumor tissue. The sequence was obtained from a male donor with papillary thyroid cancer or a benign thyroid nodule (not recorded which). Some clones in this sample may be carry-over from other donors' samples. CDR3 region: CASSQDGDGSSYEQYF. CDR3 in DNA: TGTGCCAGCAGCCAAGACGGTGACGGGAGCTCCTACGAGCAGTACTTC.